Below are 14 T cell receptor beta chains sequenced from a single sample in a study of vaccination and CD4 T cells after COVID-19 (dated by TCRdb to between 2021 and 2022). No antigens are known for them. Library preparation used PCR. TCRdb shows the sequencer as Illumina iSeq 100. At the Johns Hopkins FTIC core, DNA from the cultured CD4+ T cells underwent TCR sequencing with the Oncomine TCR Beta short-read assay. TCRdb cleaned the public reads at Q25 with fastp, built clones with MiXCR and kept in-frame beta chains. Each CDR3 protein appears once, grouped with its most common genes and DNA. The sample data list about 17,000 distinct CDR3 sequences, and less than 65% of these were observed just once. 15% to 20% of the sample is held by the ten biggest clonotypes. In light of the paper, this sample's treatment or condition label describes: roughly 10-day PBMC culture with coronavirus spike peptide pools or control peptides (ViraFEST assay).

The sequenced sample was CD4+ T cells from blood, cultured in vitro. The receptor source for this set is a human donor who had recovered from COVID-19.

The gene calls are TRBV12-3 or TRBV12-4 and TRBJ1-2, with TRBD1 identical over 7 bases. The V and J ends lost 8 bases and 5 bases, in that order; junction bases with no gene match: 14. This CDR3 is 15 amino acids long. The chain's CDR3 is CASGKTGREEYGYTF. Here the CDR3 DNA reads TGTGCCAGCGGTAAGACAGGGCGAGAGGAGTATGGCTACACCTTC.

The sample holds a few counts of this clonotype. The V call is TRBV2, the J call TRBJ2-1, with D possibly matching TRBD1 (5 bases). The germline gives CDR1 SNHLY, CDR2 FYNNEI. The CDR3 extends over 13 amino acids. This chain's CDR3 is CAAAGSPNNEQFF. Here the CDR3 DNA reads TGTGCGGCTGCAGGGTCCCCTAACAATGAGCAGTTCTTC. Complete variable domain (other parts from reference TRBV2 and TRBJ2-1): EPEVTQTPSHQVTQMGQEVILRCVPISNHLYFYWYRQILGQKVEFLVSFYNNEISEKSEIFDDQFSVERPDGSNFTLKIRSTKLEDSAMYFCAAAGSPNNEQFFGPGTRLTVL.

This clonotype is labeled large (0.1 to 1%). The V gene is TRBV10-3, the J gene TRBJ1-2; 7 nucleotides match TRBD1. Germline CDR1 is ENHRY and CDR2 is SYGVKD. V was pared by 7 bases and J by 2 bases, with 7 bases of the junction left unmatched. The CDR3 is 14 amino acids. The CDR3 sequence is CAIMGTDSNYGYTF. CDR3 nucleotide sequence: TGTGCCATCATGGGGACAGATTCCAACTATGGCTACACCTTC.

This clonotype was found a few times. The V and J genes are TRBV27 and TRBJ1-2, with D possibly matching TRBD1 (6 bases). Trimming left V 4 bases short and J 8 bases short, with 17 bases between. CDR1 MNHEY and CDR2 SMNVEV come from the germline V gene (reference sequence). The CDR3 contains 14 residues. CDR3 loop: CASSYTGLGGGYTF. In nucleotides, the CDR3 is TGTGCCAGCAGTTATACCGGGCTAGGGGGGGGCTACACCTTC.

The CDR3 protein is CASSLMTGQETQYF. CDR3 nucleotides: TGTGCCAGCAGCTTAATGACAGGACAAGAGACCCAGTACTTC. This chain connects TRBV7-9 to TRBJ2-5; a weak D match, TRBD1 (6 bases). Germline loops: CDR1 SEHNR, CDR2 FQNEAQ (reference sequence). This CDR3 region has 14 residues. The V end lost 2 bases, the J end lost 2 bases, and 9 bases lay between the germline ends.

This sequence joins TRBV6-5 and TRBJ2-1; D call uncertain. V shed 0 bases and J shed 5 bases, with 14 bases lying between them. The germline CDR1 and CDR2 sequences are MNHEY and SVGAGI. The CDR3 sequence is 16 residues long. CDR3 sequence (DNA): TGTGCCAGCAGTTACTCGACTGGAGCACCGAACAATGAGCAGTTCTTC. It specifies CASSYSTGAPNNEQFF.

This clonotype was seen a few times. The chain joins TRBV6-2 or TRBV6-3 to TRBJ2-7; maybe TRBD2 (6 bases). Germline lookup yields CDR1 MNHEY and CDR2 SVGEGT. CDR3 length equals 16 residues. Trimming cost V 4 bases and J 0 bases, with 16 bases left between them. The CDR3 loop reads CASSFWPLANSYEQYF. In DNA form, the CDR3 reads TGTGCCAGCAGTTTCTGGCCTCTAGCGAACTCCTACGAGCAGTACTTC.

The V gene is TRBV29-1, the J gene TRBJ1-1, with D maybe TRBD1 (5 bases). With 4 bases removed from V and 0 bases from J, the gap between germline ends came to 6 bases. The CDR3 sequence is 12 residues long. Germline V gene data show CDR1 as SQVTM and CDR2 as ANQGSEA. The CDR3 nucleotides read TGCAGCGTTGGGGGGATGAACACTGAAGCTTTCTTT. It is translated as CSVGGMNTEAFF.

The chain joins TRBV6-1 to TRBJ2-7, with a tentative D call TRBD1 (6 bases). V shed 3 bases and J shed 2 bases, with 20 bases lying between them. CDR3 size: 17 residues. CDR1 is MNHNS and CDR2 is SASEGT in the germline V gene. Here the CDR3 DNA reads TGTGCCAGCAGTGACCGTGATCGACAGGCCGCGACCTACGAGCAGTACTTC. This encodes CASSDRDRQAATYEQYF.

The chain combines TRBV20-1 with TRBJ2-4; D gene unclear. The CDR3 consists of 16 residues. The germline gives CDR1 DFQATT, CDR2 SNEGSKA (reference sequence). Trimming shortened V by 3 bases and J by 3 bases, and 18 bases separated the two germline ends. The CDR3 protein is CSASSLGPVDKNIQYF. DNA of the CDR3: TGCAGTGCTAGTTCCCTAGGGCCGGTCGACAAAAACATTCAGTACTTC.

The chain joins TRBV20-1 to TRBJ2-5, with 7 positions matching TRBD1. There are 13 residues in the CDR3. The ends lost 5 bases at V and 0 bases at J; junction bases unmatched: 3. Per the germline V gene, CDR1 is DFQATT and CDR2 is SNEGSKA (reference sequence). Written as DNA, the CDR3 is TGCAGTGCTGCAGGACAGGACCAAGAGACCCAGTACTTC. It encodes CSAAGQDQETQYF.

The J gene is TRBJ1-1, the V gene TRBV7-3, with D uncertain. V lost 4 bases to trimming and J lost 5 bases, with 11 bases between them. The CDR3 extends over 13 amino acids. Germline V gene data show CDR1 as SGHTA and CDR2 as FQGTGA. The CDR3 reads CASSSTGRTEAFF. The CDR3 region has the DNA TGTGCCAGCAGCTCTACCGGGAGAACTGAAGCTTTCTTT.

The V and J genes are TRBV20-1 and TRBJ2-6, with D possibly matching TRBD2 (5 bases). Germline assignment: CDR1 DFQATT and CDR2 SNEGSKA (reference sequence). V dropped 0 bases and J dropped 0 bases, with 9 bases sitting between them. The CDR3 contains 16 residues. In DNA form, the CDR3 reads TGCAGTGCTAGAGAACGGGAAGTCTCTGGGGCCAACGTCCTGACTTTC. Translating it yields CSAREREVSGANVLTF.

The chain recombines TRBV25-1 with TRBJ1-4, with D hard to call. Trimming left V 3 bases short and J 5 bases short, with 13 bases between. CDR1 and CDR2 from the germline V gene are MGHDK and SYGVNS. The CDR3 consists of 15 residues. The CDR3 nucleotides read TGTGCCAGCAGTGACACAAGGGCAGTAAATGAAAAACTGTTTTTT. Translation gives CASSDTRAVNEKLFF.